Presented here are 6 T cell receptor beta chains from one specimen sequenced in a study of blood T cells in healthy people across ages. A sample-barcoded 5' primer and a J-beta primer mix were used in a second PCR of about 6 to 12 cycles. TCRdb reprocessed the 5' RACE reads via MiXCR and lists one record per CDR3 protein. Of around 650,000 distinct CDR3 sequences listed, around 43% are singletons. Sequenced sample: blood. The receptors stem from an elderly man in good health.

The chain combines TRBV7-2 with TRBJ2-5; 13 positions agree with TRBD2. CDR1 and CDR2 (germline): SGHTA, FQGNSA. J gave up 11 bases and V 4 bases, and 13 bases lay outside the gene matches. There are 16 residues in the CDR3. The CDR3 DNA is TGTGCCAGCAGCTCTCGGACTAGCGGGGGAGAAAGTGAGCAGTACTTC. Translating it yields CASSSRTSGGESEQYF. Combining the CDR3 with reference TRBV7-2 and TRBJ2-5 gives the whole variable domain GAGVSQSPSNKVTEKGKDVELRCDPISGHTALYWYRQSLGQGLEFLIYFQGNSAPDKSGLPSDRFSAERTGGSVSTLTIQRTQQEDSAVYLCASSSRTSGGESEQYFGPGTRLLVL.

The genes are TRBV28 and TRBJ2-3, with no clear D. Germline values: CDR1 MDHEN, CDR2 SYDVKM. The CDR3 totals 15 residues. With 3 bases removed from V and 1 base from J, the gap between germline ends came to 11 bases. CDR3 DNA: TGTGCCAGCAGTTTCCCCCAGAAAGGCACAGATACGCAGTATTTT. This sequence encodes CASSFPQKGTDTQYF. The full variable domain, in which reference TRBV28 and TRBJ2-3 provide the parts outside the CDR3, is DVKVTQSSRYLVKRTGEKVFLECVQDMDHENMFWYRQDPGLGLRLIYFSYDVKMKEKGDIPEGYSVSREKKERFSLILESASTNQTSMYLCASSFPQKGTDTQYFGPGTRLTVL.

Ten or more counts support this clonotype. The chain has TRBV14 and TRBJ2-7, with D tentatively TRBD1 (5 bases). The CDR3 is 13 amino acids. V was clipped by 1 base and J by 6 bases, with 10 bases between them. The germline gives CDR1 SGHDN, CDR2 FVKESK. The CDR3 DNA is TGTGCCAGCAGCCAAGTAAGGGGTGGCGAGCAGTACTTC. This translates into CASSQVRGGEQYF.

V usage is TRBV6-4 and J usage is TRBJ1-2; 11 bases fit TRBD1. V dropped 6 bases and J dropped 3; count of bases not matched to a gene: 6. Germline V gene data show CDR1 as MRHNA and CDR2 as SNTAGT. This CDR3 comprises 15 residues. CDR3 residues: CASRGQGAGDYGYTF. CDR3 bases: TGTGCCAGCAGAGGACAGGGGGCGGGTGACTATGGCTACACCTTC.

In its sample, this clonotype was seen a few times. The chain uses TRBV12-3 or TRBV12-4 and TRBJ1-2, with D unresolved. This CDR3 is 12 amino acids long. The V and J ends lost 5 bases and 8 bases respectively, with 12 bases between them. The CDR3 reads CASSVGGFGYTF. The CDR3 DNA sequence: TGTGCCAGCAGTGTGGGAGGGTTCGGCTACACCTTC.

Turning to this clonotype: A read error may account for a junction end that differs from germline. The CDR3 reads CANSGKGQGAKEQYF. In DNA form, the CDR3 reads TGTGCCAACAGCGGTAAAGGACAGGGGGCGAAGGAGCAGTACTTC. This sequence joins TRBV9 and TRBJ2-7, with 11 bases aligning to TRBD1. The CDR3 is 15 amino acids. Germline CDR1 SGDLS, CDR2 YYNGEE.